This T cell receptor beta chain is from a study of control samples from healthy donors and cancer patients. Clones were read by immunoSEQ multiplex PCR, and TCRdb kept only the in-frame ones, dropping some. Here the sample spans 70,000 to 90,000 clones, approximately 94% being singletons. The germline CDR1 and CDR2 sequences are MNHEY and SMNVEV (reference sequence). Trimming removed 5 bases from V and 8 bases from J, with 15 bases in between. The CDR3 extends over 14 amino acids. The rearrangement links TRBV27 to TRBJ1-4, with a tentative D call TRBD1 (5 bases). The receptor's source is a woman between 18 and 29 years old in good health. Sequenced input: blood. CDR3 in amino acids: CASSDPGHTEKLFF. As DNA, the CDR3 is TGTGCCAGCAGTGACCCAGGACATACGGAAAAACTGTTTTTT.